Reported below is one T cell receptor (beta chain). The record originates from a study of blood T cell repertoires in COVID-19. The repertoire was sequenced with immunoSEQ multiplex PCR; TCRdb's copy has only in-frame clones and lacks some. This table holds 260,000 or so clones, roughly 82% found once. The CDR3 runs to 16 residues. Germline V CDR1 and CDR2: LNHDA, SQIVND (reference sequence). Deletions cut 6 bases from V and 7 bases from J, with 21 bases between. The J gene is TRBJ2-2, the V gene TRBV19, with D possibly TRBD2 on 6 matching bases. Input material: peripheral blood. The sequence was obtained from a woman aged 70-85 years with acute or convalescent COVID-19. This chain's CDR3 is CASRAAWVWGGGELFF. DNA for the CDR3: TGTGCCAGTAGAGCCGCCTGGGTGTGGGGAGGCGGGGAGCTGTTTTTT.